Listed below are T cell receptor beta chains from one sample, sequenced in a study of blood T cells in healthy people across ages. TCRdb called the 5' RACE reads again in MiXCR, with one record for every CDR3 protein. The sample contains 850,000 to 950,000 distinct CDR3 sequences, 29% of which appear only once. The sequenced sample was blood. The origin of the receptors is a woman older than 75 in good health. CDR3s include the opening cysteine and the closing phenylalanine or tryptophan. Fields, in order: D gene, CDR3 length, clone size, V gene, J gene, CDR3 DNA, CDR3 protein. The D gene is left open where the match is weak. For some rows the clone size is stated as once, few or many, or as a class when expanded; others skip it.

TRBD2,15,.,TRBV14,TRBJ2-3,TGTGCCAGCAGCCAAGAACGGGGGGGTTCAGATACGCAGTATTTT,CASSQERGGSDTQYF
.,17,once,TRBV28,TRBJ1-6,TGTGCCAGCAGTTTACCCGGACGGGGGGCCCATAATTCACCCCTCCACTTT,CASSLPGRGAHNSPLHF
.,13,many,TRBV5-1,TRBJ1-6,TGTGCCAGCAGCTTAGTCGGGGGATCACCCCTCCACTTT,CASSLVGGSPLHF
TRBD1,16,many,TRBV5-1,TRBJ2-4,TGTGCCAGCAGTCCGGGACAGGGATTAGCCAAAAACATTCAGTACTTC,CASSPGQGLAKNIQYF
.,13,few,TRBV12-3/TRBV12-4,TRBJ2-2,TGTGCCAGCAGTTTTTGGTCAGACGGGGAGCTGTTTTTT,CASSFWSDGELFF
.,13,many,TRBV29-1,TRBJ2-7,TGCAGCGTTAAACGTCCGAGCTCCTACGAGCAGTACTTC,CSVKRPSSYEQYF
TRBD1,18,many,TRBV6-2/TRBV6-3,TRBJ2-6,TGTGCCAGCAGAAGGCGCGACAGGGCCTCTTCTGGGGCCAACGTCCTGACTTTC,CASRRRDRASSGANVLTF
TRBD1,16,many,TRBV20-1,TRBJ2-5,TGCAGTGCTAGCGCACATGACAGGGCCCCCCAAGAGACCCAGTACTTC,CSASAHDRAPQETQYF
TRBD1,14,few,TRBV3-1,TRBJ2-3,TGTGCCAGCAGCCCGGACAGGTTGGCAGATACGCAGTATTTT,CASSPDRLADTQYF
TRBD1,15,.,TRBV27,TRBJ1-4,TGTGCCAGCAGTTTAGCAGGGGGGGTTGGTGAAAAACTGTTTTTT,CASSLAGGVGEKLFF
.,13,few,TRBV21-1,TRBJ1-2,TGTGCCAGGGGGACAAAGGCATGGGGTGGCTACACCTTC,CARGTKAWGGYTF
.,14,few,TRBV5-1,TRBJ2-3,TGCGCCAGCAGCTTGTTTCCCGGGAGAGATACGCAGTATTTT,CASSLFPGRDTQYF
.,14,many,TRBV7-2,TRBJ2-5,TGTGCCAGCAGCTTTTTTGGCAAAGGGGAGACCCAGTACTTC,CASSFFGKGETQYF
.,16,many,TRBV18,TRBJ1-2,TGTGCCAGCTCACCAGTCAGCGGGCTCTCTAACTATGGCTACACCTTC,CASSPVSGLSNYGYTF
.,18,.,TRBV6-1,TRBJ2-3,TGTGCCAGCAGTGAAGACCAGCCGTCCCTAAGCCTGAGGGAAAAACTGTATTTT,CASSEDQPSLSLREKLYF
.,12,few,TRBV20-1,TRBJ1-5,TGCAGGGCTATAAGTAACAATCAGCCCCAGCATTTT,CRAISNNQPQHF
.,14,many,TRBV5-1,TRBJ2-5,TGCGCCAGCAGATACGAGGATTTACAAGAGACCCAGTACTTC,CASRYEDLQETQYF
TRBD1,14,few,TRBV6-1,TRBJ1-4,TGTGCCAGCAGTAAGACAGGGAGTAATGAAAAACTGTTTTTT,CASSKTGSNEKLFF
.,14,.,TRBV7-2,TRBJ2-7,TGTGCCAGCAGCTTAACGGGGTTTTCCCACGAGCAGTACTTC,CASSLTGFSHEQYF
.,14,.,TRBV25-1,TRBJ1-4,TGTGCCAGCAGTTCCGGGACCGGGACAGAAAAACTGTTTTTT,CASSSGTGTEKLFF
TRBD1,15,.,TRBV11-3,TRBJ2-5,TGTGCCAGCAGCGTGCGGACAGGGGTCCAGGGGGCCCAGTACTTC,CASSVRTGVQGAQYF